This TCR beta chain comes out of a study of blood T cell repertoires in COVID-19 (dated by TCRdb to 2020 to 2022). Study-level background: Samples covering the acute and convalescent phases of COVID-19 were provided by collaborators in the United States, Italy and Spain. Deeply sampled blood TCRbeta repertoires from subjects exposed to, actively infected with, or recovered from COVID-19 were included in the dataset. The samples were drawn from the first 160 participants of the ongoing ImmuneRACE study and from under 1,500 subjects provided by 6 global collaborators. The repertoires were made available in a free public database intended to serve as a resource for research on the immune response to SARS-CoV-2. The prospective study material was composed of cDNA or gDNA derived from T cells, B-cell-depleted T cells, or PBMCs. Nearly every sample came with metadata listing a de-identified subject ID, COVID-19 status, age in years and sex. Where available, HLA class I and class II types were obtained from metadata supplied by the sample provider rather than from assay-based typing. Results the study describes overall, beyond this receptor: The quantity of clinical and demographic metadata differed by source and by participant and was supplied without curation.

As to this clone: Its antigen has not been determined. No base-level quality is on record; no much larger clone is a single base apart.

In Seattle, one collaborating source enrolled patients while the infection was active and tracked those patients longitudinally over the course of disease. The collaborating institutions used their own protocols to collect whole blood in K2EDTA tubes. For TCRbeta analysis, collaborators shipped samples as frozen whole blood, isolated PBMCs, or DNA extracted from either of those sample types. The CDR3 runs 13 amino acids, cysteine and phenylalanine included. Only the CDR3 region is kept as DNA, spanning 39 bases read in frame from base 1. As encoded in the germline V gene (reference sequence), CDR1 is LNHDA while CDR2 is SQIVND. A distance of 14 bases separates the germline ends of V and J, which lose 7 bases and 7 bases respectively. The immunoSEQ Assay, a bias-controlled multiplex PCR, was used to amplify TCRbeta CDR3 regions from genomic DNA. The source study handled its data this way. Within the assay, amplification of reference gene primers was used to estimate how many nucleated cells each sample contained. Sequence reads were collapsed and filtered to measure the absolute abundance of every unique TCRbeta CDR3 rearrangement. Productive Simpson clonality was computed per sample as the square root of Simpson's diversity index over productive rearrangements. What TCRdb holds here is the immuneACCESS table cut down to in-frame rearrangements. Part of the clones is not present; checked against another copy, under half of the missing clones reflect an unresolved V gene, and the others are unexplained. The V and J calls and clone size are taken from that table; D and trimming were inferred from the DNA. For this sample the table gives about 160,000 clones, of which 82% were detected only once. The top ten constitute around 7% of the sample.

This TCR derives from a woman in her forties with COVID-19, enrolled during active disease. What was sequenced was peripheral blood. The chain was built from TRBV19 and TRBJ2-1, with the identity of the D gene unclear. The CDR3 corresponds to CASNDFSGNEQFF. The bases are TGTGCCAGTAACGACTTCTCGGGTAATGAGCAGTTCTTC.